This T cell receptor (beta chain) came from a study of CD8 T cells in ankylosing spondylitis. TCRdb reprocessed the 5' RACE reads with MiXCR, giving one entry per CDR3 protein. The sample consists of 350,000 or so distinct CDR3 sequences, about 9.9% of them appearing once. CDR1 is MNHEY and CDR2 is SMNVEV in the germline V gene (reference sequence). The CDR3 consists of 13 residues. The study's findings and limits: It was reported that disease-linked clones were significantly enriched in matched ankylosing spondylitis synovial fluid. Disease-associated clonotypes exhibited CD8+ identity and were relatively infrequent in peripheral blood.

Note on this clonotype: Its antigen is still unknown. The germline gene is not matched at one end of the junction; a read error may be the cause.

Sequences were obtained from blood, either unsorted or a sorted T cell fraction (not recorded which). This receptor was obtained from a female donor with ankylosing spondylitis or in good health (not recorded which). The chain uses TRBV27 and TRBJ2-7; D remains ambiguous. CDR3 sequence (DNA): TGTGCCCGCAGTCTCGCTCCCTCCTACGAGCAGTACTTC. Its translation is CARSLAPSYEQYF.